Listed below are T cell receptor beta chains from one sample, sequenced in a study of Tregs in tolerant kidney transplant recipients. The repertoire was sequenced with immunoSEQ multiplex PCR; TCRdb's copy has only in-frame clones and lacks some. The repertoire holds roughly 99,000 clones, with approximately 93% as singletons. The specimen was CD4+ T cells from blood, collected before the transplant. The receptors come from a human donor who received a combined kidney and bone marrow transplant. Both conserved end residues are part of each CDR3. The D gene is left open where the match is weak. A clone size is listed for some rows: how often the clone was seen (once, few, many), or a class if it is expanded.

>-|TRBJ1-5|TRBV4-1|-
CASSQVQGFAYQPQHF
TGCGCCAGCAGCCAAGTGCAGGGGTTTGCTTATCAGCCCCAGCATTTT
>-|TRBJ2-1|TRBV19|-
CASIGRDNEQFF
TGTGCCAGTATAGGCAGGGACAATGAGCAGTTCTTC
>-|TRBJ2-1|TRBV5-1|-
CASSLEVRRGTNRRQFF
TGCGCCAGCAGCTTGGAAGTTCGGCGGGGCACAAACAGGCGGCAGTTCTTC
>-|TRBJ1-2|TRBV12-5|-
CASGLTGILHGYTF
TGTGCTAGTGGTTTGACAGGCATACTACATGGCTACACCTTC
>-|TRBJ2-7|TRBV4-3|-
CASSQDVYEEQYF
TGCGCCAGCAGCCAAGATGTGTACGAGGAGCAGTACTTC
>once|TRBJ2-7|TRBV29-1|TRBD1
CSVQPGTGEFEQYF
TGCAGCGTTCAACCCGGGACAGGGGAGTTCGAGCAGTACTTC
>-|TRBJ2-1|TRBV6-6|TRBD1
CASSTGYRGREFF
TGTGCCAGCAGCACCGGCTACAGGGGTAGGGAGTTCTTC
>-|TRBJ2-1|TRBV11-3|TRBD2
CASSPSGGLHEQFF
TGTGCCAGCAGCCCCTCGGGGGGGCTTCATGAGCAGTTCTTC
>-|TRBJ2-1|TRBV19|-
CASRERLVSRDEQFF
TGTGCCAGTAGGGAGCGACTAGTCTCGAGGGATGAGCAGTTCTTC
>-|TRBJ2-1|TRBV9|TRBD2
CASSASGLAGGNEQFF
TGTGCCAGCAGCGCCTCGGGACTAGCGGGAGGCAATGAGCAGTTCTTC
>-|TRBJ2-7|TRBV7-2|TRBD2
CASRLLAGTTYEQYF
TGTGCCAGTCGGTTACTAGCGGGCACCACCTACGAGCAGTACTTC
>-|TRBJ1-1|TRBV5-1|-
CASSVKPSGDTEAFF
TGCGCCAGCAGCGTAAAACCCAGCGGGGACACTGAAGCTTTCTTT
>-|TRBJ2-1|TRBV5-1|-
CASRPGVDSYNEQFF
TGCGCCAGCAGACCAGGGGTCGACTCCTACAATGAGCAGTTCTTC
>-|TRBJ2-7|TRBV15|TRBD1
CATSRDDRGAYEQYF
TGTGCCACCAGCAGAGACGACAGGGGGGCCTACGAGCAGTACTTC
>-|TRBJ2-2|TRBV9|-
CASSRGTSRAGELFF
TGTGCCAGCAGCCGCGGGACTTCTCGAGCCGGGGAGCTGTTTTTT
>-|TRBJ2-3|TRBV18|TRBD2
CASSFQTSGRSPPTDTQYF
TGTGCCAGCTCATTTCAGACTAGCGGGAGGTCCCCACCCACAGATACGCAGTATTTT
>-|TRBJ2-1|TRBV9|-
CASSVAGSVVSYNEQFF
TGTGCCAGCAGCGTAGCTGGAAGCGTTGTGTCCTACAATGAGCAGTTCTTC
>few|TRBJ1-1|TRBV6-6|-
CASSPRPRDRTEAFF
TGTGCCAGCAGTCCCAGACCTCGGGATCGGACTGAAGCTTTCTTT
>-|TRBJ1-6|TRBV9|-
CASSVADRPGGSPLHF
TGTGCCAGCAGCGTAGCGGACAGACCTGGGGGTTCCCCCCTCCACTTT
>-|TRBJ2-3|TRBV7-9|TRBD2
CASSRVAGGPDTQYF
TGTGCCAGCAGTCGAGTAGCGGGAGGGCCAGATACGCAGTATTTT
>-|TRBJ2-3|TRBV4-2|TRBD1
CASSTDRGGRPSTDTQYF
TGTGCCAGCAGCACGGACAGGGGGGGGAGACCTAGCACAGATACGCAGTATTTT
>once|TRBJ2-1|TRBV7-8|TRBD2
CASSLLSGIWTSGAPYEQFF
TGTGCCAGCAGCTTACTTTCCGGTATTTGGACTAGCGGGGCACCATACGAGCAGTTCTTC
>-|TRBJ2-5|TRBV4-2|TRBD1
CASSQEGQSRETQYF
TGTGCCAGCAGCCAAGAGGGACAGTCAAGAGAGACCCAGTACTTC
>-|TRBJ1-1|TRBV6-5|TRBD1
CASSLRDRMRAFF
TGTGCCAGCAGCCTCCGGGACAGGATGCGTGCTTTCTTT
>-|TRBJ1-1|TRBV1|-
CTSSHYTEAFF
TGCACCAGCAGCCACTACACTGAAGCTTTCTTT
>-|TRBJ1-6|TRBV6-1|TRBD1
CASSRRTGDSPLHF
TGTGCCAGCAGTCGGAGGACAGGGGACTCACCCCTCCACTTT
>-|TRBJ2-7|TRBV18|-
CASSPVASYEQYF
TGTGCCAGCTCACCGGTAGCTTCCTACGAGCAGTACTTC
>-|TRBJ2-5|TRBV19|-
CASSTTNQETQYF
TGTGCCAGTAGTACCACTAACCAAGAGACCCAGTACTTC
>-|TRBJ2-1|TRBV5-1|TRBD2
CASSFGLADYNEQFF
TGCGCCAGCAGCTTTGGACTAGCTGATTACAATGAGCAGTTCTTC
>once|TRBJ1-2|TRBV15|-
CATSREPRYGYTF
TGTGCCACCAGCAGAGAGCCGAGGTATGGCTACACCTTC
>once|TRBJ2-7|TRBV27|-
CASSVQPASYEQYF
TGTGCCAGCAGTGTACAGCCAGCATCCTACGAGCAGTACTTC
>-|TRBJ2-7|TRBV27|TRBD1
CASSLLGQGVYEQYF
TGTGCCAGCAGCCTCCTTGGACAGGGGGTCTACGAGCAGTACTTC
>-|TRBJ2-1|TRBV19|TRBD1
CASSRTGSYNEQFF
TGTGCCAGTAGTCGGACAGGCTCCTACAATGAGCAGTTCTTC
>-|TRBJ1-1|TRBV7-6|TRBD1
CASSLVDRVSEAFF
TGTGCCAGCAGCTTAGTAGACAGGGTTTCTGAAGCTTTCTTT
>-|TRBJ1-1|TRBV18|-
CASTKQGNTEAFF
TGTGCCAGCACTAAACAGGGGAACACTGAAGCTTTCTTT
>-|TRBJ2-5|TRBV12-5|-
CASGLQGWYQETQYF
TGTGCTAGTGGTTTACAGGGATGGTATCAAGAGACCCAGTACTTC
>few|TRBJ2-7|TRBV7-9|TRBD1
CASSLEYRGYEQYF
TGTGCCAGCAGCTTAGAGTACAGGGGCTACGAGCAGTACTTC
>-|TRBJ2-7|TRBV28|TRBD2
CASSTQGLAGKYEQYF
TGTGCCAGCAGTACACAGGGACTAGCGGGAAAATACGAGCAGTACTTC
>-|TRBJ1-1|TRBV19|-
CASSITSRGEAEAFF
TGTGCCAGTAGTATCACCTCCCGCGGGGAGGCTGAAGCTTTCTTT
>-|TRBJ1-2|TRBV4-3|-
CASSQDTRAYSLYGYTF
TGCGCCAGCAGCCAAGATACCAGGGCTTACTCCCTCTATGGCTACACCTTC
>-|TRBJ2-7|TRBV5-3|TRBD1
CARSFVGTGVF
TGTGCCAGAAGCTTTGTAGGGACAGGGGTCTTC
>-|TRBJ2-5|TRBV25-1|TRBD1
CASSTRQGASGQETQYF
TGTGCCAGCAGTACAAGACAGGGGGCAAGTGGGCAAGAGACCCAGTACTTC
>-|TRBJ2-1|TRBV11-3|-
CASSPFRRNNEQFF
TGTGCCAGCAGCCCCTTTCGCAGGAACAATGAGCAGTTCTTC
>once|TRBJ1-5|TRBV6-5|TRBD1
CASSAQTGYNQPQHF
TGTGCCAGCAGTGCCCAGACAGGGTACAATCAGCCCCAGCATTTT
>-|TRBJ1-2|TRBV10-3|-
CAISDPGSHYGYTF
TGTGCCATCAGTGATCCAGGGTCTCACTATGGCTACACCTTC
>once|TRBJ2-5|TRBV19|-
CASSISGSGETQYF
TGTGCCAGTAGTATTTCGGGTAGCGGAGAGACCCAGTACTTC
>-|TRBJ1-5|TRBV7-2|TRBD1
CASSARDRVNQPQHF
TGTGCCAGCAGCGCCCGGGACAGGGTTAATCAGCCCCAGCATTTT
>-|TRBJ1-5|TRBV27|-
CASRNRDSNQPQHF
TGTGCCAGCAGGAACAGGGATAGCAATCAGCCCCAGCATTTT
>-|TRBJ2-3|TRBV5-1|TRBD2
CASSFRLAGDWADTQYF
TGCGCCAGCAGCTTTAGGCTAGCGGGGGACTGGGCAGATACGCAGTATTTT
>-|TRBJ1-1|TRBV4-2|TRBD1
CASSLSGTGTNTEAFF
TGTGCCAGCAGCCTTTCCGGGACAGGGACGAACACTGAAGCTTTCTTT
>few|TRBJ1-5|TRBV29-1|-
CSVADRFDQPQHF
TGCAGCGTCGCTGACAGGTTTGATCAGCCCCAGCATTTT
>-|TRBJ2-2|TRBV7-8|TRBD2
CASSLLSASGSDFFTGELFF
TGTGCCAGCAGCTTACTCTCCGCTAGCGGGAGTGACTTTTTCACCGGGGAGCTGTTTTTT
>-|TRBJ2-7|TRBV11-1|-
CASSLVPPGEQYF
TGTGCCAGCAGCTTAGTACCGCCCGGCGAGCAGTACTTC